This TCR beta chain emerged from a study of cytomegalovirus exposure and HLA in healthy donors. There are 16 residues in the CDR3. Germline lookup yields CDR1 MRHNA and CDR2 SNTAGT. The V gene end was trimmed by 5 bases and the J gene end by 11 bases; junction bases not matched to a gene: 16. Some clones are missing from TCRdb's copy, which holds only in-frame ones; the method was immunoSEQ multiplex PCR. The repertoire holds 45,000 to 65,000 clones, with around 93% as singletons. This clone was observed a handful of times. Its target is unknown. Regarding the study as a whole: Overall, approximately 150 TCR beta chains were annotated as cytomegalovirus-associated. TCR clusters originating in the first cohort tended to co-occur in the 120 validation repertoires, according to a later analysis.

The chain has TRBV6-4 and TRBJ2-1; 9 bases line up with TRBD2. This clonotype was sampled from a young woman in good health and CMV-seropositive. What was sequenced was PBMCs. The DNA for the CDR3 is TGTGCCAGCAGTACCCAGGGGGGTAGCGGGGGCCCTCAGCAGTTCTTC. Protein sequence: CASSTQGGSGGPQQFF.